The sequence of this T cell receptor (beta chain) was determined in a study of blood T cell repertoires in COVID-19. Turning to the study itself: The analysed material was cDNA or gDNA that came from T cells, B-cell-depleted T cells, or PBMCs.

Per the original methods: From reference gene primer amplification, estimates of nucleated cell counts were derived. Some clones are missing from TCRdb's copy, which holds only in-frame ones; the method was immunoSEQ multiplex PCR. D and trimming were read from the DNA, whereas the V and J calls and clone size are those reported in that table. The table includes more than 250,000 clones, 87% detected once. Unmatched junction bases numbered 7, after V lost 5 bases and J lost 2 bases. Germline CDR1 and CDR2: LNHDA and SQIVND (reference sequence). CDR3 length: 15 residues. Participants were placed into cohorts based on the clinical history they reported. Recovered status applied to Cohort 3 donors who had two consecutive negative PCRs. It also applied to those with clearance or with symptom resolution.

The specimen sequenced was PBMCs or T cells enriched from blood (not recorded which). The clonotype comes from a woman aged 25 to 39 who had recovered from COVID-19. This chain joins TRBV19 and TRBJ2-7, with TRBD1 identical over 9 bases. The CDR3 DNA follows: TGTGCCAGTAGTGACCGGGACAGGGAAACCTACGAGCAGTACTTC. It yields the protein CASSDRDRETYEQYF.